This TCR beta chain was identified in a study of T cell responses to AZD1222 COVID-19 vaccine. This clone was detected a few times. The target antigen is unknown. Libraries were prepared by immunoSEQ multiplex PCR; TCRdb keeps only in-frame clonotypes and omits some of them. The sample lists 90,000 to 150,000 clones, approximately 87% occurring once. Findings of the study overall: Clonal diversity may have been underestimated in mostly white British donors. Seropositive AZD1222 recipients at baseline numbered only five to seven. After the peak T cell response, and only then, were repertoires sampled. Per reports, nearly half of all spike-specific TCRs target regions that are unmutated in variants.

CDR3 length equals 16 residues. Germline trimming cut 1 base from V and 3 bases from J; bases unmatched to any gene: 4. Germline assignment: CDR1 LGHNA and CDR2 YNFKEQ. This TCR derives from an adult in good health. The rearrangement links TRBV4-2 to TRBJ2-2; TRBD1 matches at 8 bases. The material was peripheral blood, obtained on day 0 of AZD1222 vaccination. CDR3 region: CASSQVQGAHTGELFF. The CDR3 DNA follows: TGTGCCAGCAGCCAAGTTCAGGGGGCCCACACCGGGGAGCTGTTTTTT.